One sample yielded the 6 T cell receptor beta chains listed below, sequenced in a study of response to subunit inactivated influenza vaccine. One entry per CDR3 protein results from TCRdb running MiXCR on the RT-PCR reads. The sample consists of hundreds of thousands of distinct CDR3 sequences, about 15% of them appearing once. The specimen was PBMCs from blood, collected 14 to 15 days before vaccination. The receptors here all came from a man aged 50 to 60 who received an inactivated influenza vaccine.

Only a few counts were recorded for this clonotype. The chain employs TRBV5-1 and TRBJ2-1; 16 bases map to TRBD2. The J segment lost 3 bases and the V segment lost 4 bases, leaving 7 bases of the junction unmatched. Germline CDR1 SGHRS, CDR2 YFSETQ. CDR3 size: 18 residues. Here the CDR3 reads CASSLGTSGRAIYNEQFF. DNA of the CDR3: TGCGCCAGCAGCCTTGGGACTAGCGGGAGGGCCATCTACAATGAGCAGTTCTTC.

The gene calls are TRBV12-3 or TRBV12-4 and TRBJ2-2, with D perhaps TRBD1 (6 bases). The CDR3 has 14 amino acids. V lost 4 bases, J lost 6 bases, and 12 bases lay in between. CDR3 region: CASSSLTGPGELFF. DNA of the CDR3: TGTGCCAGCAGTTCCTTGACAGGTCCCGGGGAGCTGTTTTTT.

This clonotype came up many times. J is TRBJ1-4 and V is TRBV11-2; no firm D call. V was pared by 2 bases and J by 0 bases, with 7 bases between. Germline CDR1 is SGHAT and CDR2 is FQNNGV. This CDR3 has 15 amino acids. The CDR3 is CASSLMGATNEKLFF. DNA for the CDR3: TGTGCCAGCAGCTTAATGGGAGCAACTAATGAAAAACTGTTTTTT.

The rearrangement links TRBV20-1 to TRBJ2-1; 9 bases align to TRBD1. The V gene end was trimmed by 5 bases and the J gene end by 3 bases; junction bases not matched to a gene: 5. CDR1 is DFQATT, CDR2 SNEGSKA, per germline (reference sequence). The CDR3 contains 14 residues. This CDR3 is CSAFGTGNYNEQFF. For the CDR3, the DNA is TGCAGTGCTTTTGGGACAGGGAACTACAATGAGCAGTTCTTC.

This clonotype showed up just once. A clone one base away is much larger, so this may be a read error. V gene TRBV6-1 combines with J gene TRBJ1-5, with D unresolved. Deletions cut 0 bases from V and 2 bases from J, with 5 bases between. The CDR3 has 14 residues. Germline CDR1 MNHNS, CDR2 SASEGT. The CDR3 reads CASSEARGNQPQHF. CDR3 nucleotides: TGTGCCAGCAGTGAAGCCCGGGGCAATCAGCCCCAGCATTTT.

The CDR3 DNA is TGTGCCAGCAGCGGACAGGTGGGCGCCGGCTACACCTTC. Its protein product is CASSGQVGAGYTF. The chain joins TRBV12-3 or TRBV12-4 to TRBJ1-2, with TRBD1 matching 7 bases. The J segment lost 8 bases and the V segment lost 6 bases, leaving 9 bases of the junction unmatched. This CDR3 has 13 residues.